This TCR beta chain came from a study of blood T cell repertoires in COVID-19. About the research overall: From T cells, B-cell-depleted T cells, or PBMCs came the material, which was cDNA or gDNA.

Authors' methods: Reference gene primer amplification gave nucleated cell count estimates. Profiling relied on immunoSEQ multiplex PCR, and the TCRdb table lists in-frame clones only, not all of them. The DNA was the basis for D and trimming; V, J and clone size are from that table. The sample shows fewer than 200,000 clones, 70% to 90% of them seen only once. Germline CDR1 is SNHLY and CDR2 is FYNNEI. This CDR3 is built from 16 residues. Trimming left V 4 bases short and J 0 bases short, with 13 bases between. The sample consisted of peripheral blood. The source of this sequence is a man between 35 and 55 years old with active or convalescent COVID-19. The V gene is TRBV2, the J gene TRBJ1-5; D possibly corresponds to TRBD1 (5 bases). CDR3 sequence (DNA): TGTGCCAGCAGTGCAGGGTTCTCCATTAGCAATCAGCCCCAGCATTTT. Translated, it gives CASSAGFSISNQPQHF.